This T cell receptor (beta chain) was sequenced during a study of blood T cell repertoires in COVID-19. Clinical history as reported by participants underpinned cohort assignment. Using immunoSEQ multiplex PCR, the repertoire was profiled, and TCRdb retains in-frame clones only, with some absent. This table holds about 400,000 clones, roughly 90% found once. V shed 6 bases, J shed 7 bases, and the junction held 16 bases outside the gene matches. CDR1 is MNHEY and CDR2 is SMNVEV in the germline V gene (reference sequence). The CDR3 spans 16 residues. This chain links TRBV27 with TRBJ1-1, with TRBD1 matching over 8 bases. The material sequenced was PBMCs or T cells enriched from blood (not recorded which). This receptor was taken from a woman under 40 who had recovered from COVID-19. DNA of the CDR3: TGTGCCAGCAGCCTTAGTGGGGACAGGTTTAAGGGTGAAGCTTTCTTT. Protein: CASSLSGDRFKGEAFF.